This T cell receptor beta chain derives from a study of cytomegalovirus exposure and HLA in healthy donors. Study-wide background: Of about 400 genotyped donors, about 81% clustered with self-reported Caucasian donors.

It was with 60 Vbeta and 13 Jbeta primers that the PCR ran. The repertoire was sequenced with immunoSEQ multiplex PCR; TCRdb's copy has only in-frame clones and lacks some. The sample includes 140,000 to 150,000 clones, around 78% of them seen just once. Points from the study as a whole: Overall, under 200 TCR beta chains were annotated as cytomegalovirus-associated.

Looked up from germline, CDR1 is SGHTS and CDR2 is YDEGEE. Trimming removed 2 bases at V and 5 bases at J, with 16 bases between. The CDR3 spans 16 residues. Regarding this clone: Its specificity is unknown.

The chain joins TRBV5-8 to TRBJ2-2, with TRBD2 as a possible D gene (5 bases). The TCR was taken from a woman between 18 and 29 years old in good health and CMV-seropositive. The sequencing sample was made of PBMCs. CDR3 sequence: CASSFGKGFRTGELFF. CDR3 in DNA: TGTGCCAGCAGCTTCGGGAAAGGGTTTCGGACCGGGGAGCTGTTTTTT.